These T cell receptor beta chains were read from a single sample in a study of blood T cell repertoires in COVID-19. Profiled with immunoSEQ multiplex PCR; TCRdb holds only in-frame clones, not every one. Of over 130,000 clones detected, 88% appear once; the ten largest clones hold roughly 30%. Specimen: peripheral blood. Receptor source: a human donor in a cohort sampled during active COVID-19. The CDR3 runs from the conserved cysteine through the conserved F or W. Each record gives: CDR3 protein, CDR3 DNA, clone size, J gene, D gene, V gene. D genes are given only for firm matches. A clone size is listed for some rows: how often the clone was seen (once, few, many), or a class if it is expanded.

CASSLGRNYGYTF TGTGCCAGCAGCCTTGGGAGGAACTATGGCTACACCTTC . TRBJ1-2 . TRBV27
CASDSGTGYPGELFF TGTGCCAGCGATTCGGGGACAGGGTATCCCGGGGAGCTGTTTTTT . TRBJ2-2 TRBD1 TRBV7-2
CASRTGSSYNSPLHF TGTGCCAGCCGAACAGGGAGCTCCTATAATTCACCCCTCCACTTT . TRBJ1-6 . TRBV7-9
CSVTRDYGYTF TGCAGTGTAACGCGGGACTATGGCTACACCTTC . TRBJ1-2 . TRBV20-1
CASSRQGTGANVLTF TGTGCCAGCAGCCGACAGGGTACTGGGGCCAACGTCCTGACTTTC . TRBJ2-6 TRBD1 TRBV7-3
CASSMLGTGGQETQYF TGTGCCAGCAGCATGCTCGGGACAGGGGGCCAAGAGACCCAGTACTTC . TRBJ2-5 TRBD1 TRBV11-2
CASSWTGGGGTVTQYF TGTGCCAGCAGCTGGACAGGGGGTGGGGGTACAGTTACGCAGTATTTT . TRBJ2-3 TRBD1 TRBV11-3
CASSYVHNYQPQHF TGTGCCAGCAGTTATGTACATAATTATCAGCCCCAGCATTTT once TRBJ1-5 . TRBV27
CASSDGGAGRGEQYF TGTGCCAGCAGTGACGGTGGTGCAGGTCGGGGGGAGCAGTACTTC . TRBJ2-7 . TRBV6-1
CASSGGLGESPLHF TGTGCCAGCAGCGGAGGGTTAGGTGAATCACCCCTCCACTTT . TRBJ1-6 . TRBV3-1/TRBV3-2
CASSPRTGRHEGELFF TGTGCCAGCTCACCACGTACAGGGCGGCATGAGGGGGAGCTGTTTTTT . TRBJ2-2 . TRBV18
CTSSIQGDRNQPQHF TGCACCAGCAGCATACAGGGGGACCGCAATCAGCCCCAGCATTTT . TRBJ1-5 . TRBV1
CASSSGAPSSGNTIYF TGTGCCAGCAGCTCAGGGGCCCCGAGCTCTGGAAACACCATATATTTT few TRBJ1-3 . TRBV5-4
CASSQESDRNEKLFF TGCGCCAGCAGCCAAGAGTCGGACAGAAATGAAAAACTGTTTTTT . TRBJ1-4 . TRBV4-3
CASSILNEQFF TGTGCCAGTAGTATCCTCAATGAGCAGTTCTTC . TRBJ2-1 . TRBV19
CASSKARGGGIDQPQHF TGTGCCAGCAGCAAAGCGCGAGGAGGGGGCATCGATCAGCCCCAGCATTTT . TRBJ1-5 . TRBV21-1
CASSGADEKLFF TGTGCCAGCTCAGGGGCCGATGAAAAACTGTTTTTT . TRBJ1-4 . TRBV18
CASSLRRDSTYEQYF TGTGCCAGCAGCCTCCGCCGGGACAGTACCTACGAGCAGTACTTC . TRBJ2-7 TRBD1 TRBV16
CASSYSQGGEAFF TGTGCCAGCAGTTACTCGCAGGGAGGTGAAGCTTTCTTT . TRBJ1-1 . TRBV6-5
CASSLGQGSGTDTQYF TGTGCCAGCAGCTTAGGGCAGGGTTCGGGCACAGATACGCAGTATTTT . TRBJ2-3 . TRBV7-3
CATSDGGAGTGELFF TGTGCCACCAGTGATGGGGGGGCGGGCACCGGGGAGCTGTTTTTT . TRBJ2-2 . TRBV24-1
CASGWGGVSYNEQFF TGTGCCAGCGGGTGGGGCGGGGTGTCCTACAATGAGCAGTTCTTC . TRBJ2-1 . TRBV19
CASSQGGGMNTEAFF TGTGCCAGCAGCCAAGGAGGGGGAATGAACACTGAAGCTTTCTTT . TRBJ1-1 . TRBV3-1/TRBV3-2
CASSQEAPDRGSYEQYF TGCGCCAGCAGCCAAGAAGCCCCGGACAGGGGGTCCTACGAGCAGTACTTC . TRBJ2-7 TRBD1 TRBV4-1
CASSTGQGVSNQPQHF TGTGCCAGCAGTACCGGACAGGGGGTTAGCAATCAGCCCCAGCATTTT . TRBJ1-5 TRBD1 TRBV6-6
CASSLVGQGRPGANVLTF TGTGCCAGCAGCTTGGTGGGACAGGGGAGGCCGGGGGCCAACGTCCTGACTTTC . TRBJ2-6 TRBD1 TRBV5-6
CASSLWGGDSPLHF TGTGCCAGCAGCTTGTGGGGAGGAGACTCACCCCTCCACTTT . TRBJ1-6 . TRBV5-4
CSAVVADGYTF TGCAGTGCTGTAGTGGCGGATGGCTACACCTTC . TRBJ1-2 . TRBV20-1
CASSPGGNNEQFF TGTGCCAGCAGCCCTGGGGGGAACAATGAGCAGTTCTTC . TRBJ2-1 . TRBV5-4
CASSLVRGQPQHF TGTGCCAGCAGCTTAGTGAGGGGGCAGCCCCAGCATTTT . TRBJ1-5 . TRBV11-2
CATCGWTGIAKNIQYF TGTGCCACCTGCGGTTGGACAGGGATAGCCAAAAACATTCAGTACTTC . TRBJ2-4 TRBD1 TRBV24-1
CASSFEVGEAFF TGTGCCAGCAGTTTCGAAGTCGGTGAAGCTTTCTTT few TRBJ1-1 . TRBV12-3/TRBV12-4
CASSANGGELFF TGTGCCAGCAGCGCGAATGGCGGGGAGCTGTTTTTT . TRBJ2-2 . TRBV7-2
CASSLHQGYEQYF TGCGCCAGCAGCTTGCACCAGGGCTACGAGCAGTACTTC . TRBJ2-7 . TRBV5-1
CASSFGRDIQYF TGTGCCAGCAGCTTTGGCCGGGACATTCAGTACTTC once TRBJ2-4 . TRBV5-8
CASSQPRGGYTF TGTGCCAGCAGCCAGCCCAGGGGCGGCTACACCTTC . TRBJ1-2 . TRBV3-1/TRBV3-2
CASSLSSGYNEQFF TGTGCCAGCAGCTTGTCTAGCGGGTACAATGAGCAGTTCTTC . TRBJ2-1 TRBD2 TRBV13
CASSWVGQNYGYTF TGCGCCAGCAGCTGGGTGGGACAGAATTATGGCTACACCTTC . TRBJ1-2 TRBD1 TRBV5-1
CSARYGFEQYF TGCAGTGCTAGATACGGGTTTGAGCAGTACTTC . TRBJ2-7 . TRBV20-1
CASSMGLAGFSTDTQYF TGTGCCAGTAGTATGGGACTAGCGGGCTTTAGCACAGATACGCAGTATTTT once TRBJ2-3 TRBD2 TRBV19
CASSFPSAASYNEQFF TGTGCCAGCAGTTTTCCCTCGGCGGCCTCCTACAATGAGCAGTTCTTC . TRBJ2-1 . TRBV6-6
CASSSGSGQGAGYGYTF TGTGCCAGCAGCTCCGGCTCCGGGCAGGGGGCTGGATATGGCTACACCTTC . TRBJ1-2 TRBD1 TRBV5-8
CASSYLGSPYEQYF TGTGCCAGCAGTTACTTGGGCAGCCCCTACGAGCAGTACTTC . TRBJ2-7 . TRBV6-5
CASSLVREVIGYQPQHF TGTGCCAGCAGCTTAGTTCGGGAGGTGATCGGTTATCAGCCCCAGCATTTT . TRBJ1-5 . TRBV7-7
CASSYTSGAYEQYF TGTGCCAGCAGTTATACTAGCGGAGCCTACGAGCAGTACTTC . TRBJ2-7 TRBD2 TRBV27
CASSEWSSNQPQHF TGTGCCAGCAGTGAGTGGAGTAGCAATCAGCCCCAGCATTTT once TRBJ1-5 . TRBV25-1
CASSFPGLGNEQFF TGTGCCAGCAGTTTTCCAGGGCTCGGGAATGAGCAGTTCTTC . TRBJ2-1 . TRBV28
CASSWQGGNTEAFF TGTGCCAGTAGTTGGCAGGGGGGGAACACTGAAGCTTTCTTT . TRBJ1-1 TRBD1 TRBV19
CASSLALTGGELFF TGTGCCAGCAGCTTAGCACTGACTGGCGGGGAGCTGTTTTTT . TRBJ2-2 . TRBV7-8
CASSSRQGRTDTQYF TGTGCCAGCAGCTCCCGACAGGGGCGCACAGATACGCAGTATTTT . TRBJ2-3 TRBD1 TRBV11-2
CASSLDKRGVAETQYF TGTGCCAGCAGCTTGGATAAGCGGGGGGTGGCGGAGACCCAGTACTTC . TRBJ2-5 TRBD2 TRBV5-4
CASSLEHLNTEAFF TGCGCCAGCAGCTTGGAACATCTGAACACTGAAGCTTTCTTT . TRBJ1-1 . TRBV5-1
CASSSQGQFGEKLFF TGTGCCAGCAGCTCCCAAGGACAGTTCGGGGAAAAACTGTTTTTT . TRBJ1-4 . TRBV11-2
CASSQSRARGTEAFF TGCGCCAGCAGCCAAAGCAGGGCCCGGGGGACTGAAGCTTTCTTT . TRBJ1-1 . TRBV4-1
CASSEWADYQETQYF TGTGCCAGCAGTGAATGGGCAGATTACCAAGAGACCCAGTACTTC once TRBJ2-5 . TRBV6-1